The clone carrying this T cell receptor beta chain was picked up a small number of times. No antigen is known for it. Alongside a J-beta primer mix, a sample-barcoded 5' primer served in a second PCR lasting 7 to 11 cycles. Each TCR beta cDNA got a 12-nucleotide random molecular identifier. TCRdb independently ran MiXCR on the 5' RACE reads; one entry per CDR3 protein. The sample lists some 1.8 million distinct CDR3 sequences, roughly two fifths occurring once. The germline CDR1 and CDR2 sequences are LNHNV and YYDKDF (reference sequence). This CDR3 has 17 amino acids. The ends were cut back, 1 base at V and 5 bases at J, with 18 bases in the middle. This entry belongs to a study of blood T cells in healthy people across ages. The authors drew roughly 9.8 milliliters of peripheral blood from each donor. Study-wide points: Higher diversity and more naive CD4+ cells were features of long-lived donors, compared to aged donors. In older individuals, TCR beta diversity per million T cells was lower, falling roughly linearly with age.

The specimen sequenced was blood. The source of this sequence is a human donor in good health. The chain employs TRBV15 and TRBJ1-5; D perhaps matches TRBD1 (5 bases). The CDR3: CATSRVGGHGAHQPQHF. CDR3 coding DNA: TGTGCCACCAGCAGAGTTGGAGGACACGGGGCTCATCAGCCCCAGCATTTT.